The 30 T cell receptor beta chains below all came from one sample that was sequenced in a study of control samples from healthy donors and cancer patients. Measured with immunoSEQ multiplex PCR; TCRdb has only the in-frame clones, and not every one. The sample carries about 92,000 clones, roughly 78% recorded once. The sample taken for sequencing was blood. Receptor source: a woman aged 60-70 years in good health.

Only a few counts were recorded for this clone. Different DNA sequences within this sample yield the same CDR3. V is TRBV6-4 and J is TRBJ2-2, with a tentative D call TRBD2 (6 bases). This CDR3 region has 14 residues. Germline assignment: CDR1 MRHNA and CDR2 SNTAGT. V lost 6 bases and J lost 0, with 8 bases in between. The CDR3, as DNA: TGTGCCAGCAGCGGGAGCGCGAACACCGGGGAGCTGTTTTTT. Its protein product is CASSGSANTGELFF.

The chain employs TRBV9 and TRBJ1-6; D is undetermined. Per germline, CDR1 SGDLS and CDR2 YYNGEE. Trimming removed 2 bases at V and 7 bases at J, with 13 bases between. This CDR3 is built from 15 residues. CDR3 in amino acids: CASSVQRGWNSPLHF. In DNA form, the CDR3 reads TGTGCCAGCAGCGTTCAGCGGGGTTGGAATTCACCCCTCCACTTT.

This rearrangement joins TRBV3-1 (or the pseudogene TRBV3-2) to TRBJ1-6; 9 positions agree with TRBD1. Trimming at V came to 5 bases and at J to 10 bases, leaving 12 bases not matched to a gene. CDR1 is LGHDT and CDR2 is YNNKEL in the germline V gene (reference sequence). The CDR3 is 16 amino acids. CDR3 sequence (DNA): TGTGCCAGCAGCTTCGGACAGGGGAGAGGTAGGTCACCCCTCCACTTT. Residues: CASSFGQGRGRSPLHF.

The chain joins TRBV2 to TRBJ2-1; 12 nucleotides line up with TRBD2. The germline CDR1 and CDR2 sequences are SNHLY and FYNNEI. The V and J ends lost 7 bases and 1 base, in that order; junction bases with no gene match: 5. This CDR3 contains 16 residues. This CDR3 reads CASKASGGASYNEQFF. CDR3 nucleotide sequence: TGTGCCAGCAAGGCTAGCGGGGGGGCATCCTACAATGAGCAGTTCTTC.

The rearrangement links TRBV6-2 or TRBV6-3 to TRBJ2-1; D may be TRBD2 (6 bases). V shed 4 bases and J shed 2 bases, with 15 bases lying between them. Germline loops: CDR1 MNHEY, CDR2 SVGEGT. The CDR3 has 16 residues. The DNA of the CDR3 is TGTGCCAGCAGTTCGGCGGGCGGGGAAACCTACAATGAGCAGTTCTTC. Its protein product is CASSSAGGETYNEQFF.

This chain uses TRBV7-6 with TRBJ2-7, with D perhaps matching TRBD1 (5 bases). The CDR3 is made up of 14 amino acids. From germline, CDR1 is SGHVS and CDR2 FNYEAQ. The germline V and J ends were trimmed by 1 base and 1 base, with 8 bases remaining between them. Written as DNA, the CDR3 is TGTGCCAGCAGCTTAGTGACAGCGTCCTACGAGCAGTACTTC. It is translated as CASSLVTASYEQYF.

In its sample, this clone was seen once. In DNA, the CDR3 is TGTGCCAGCAGCTCCTGGGACAGCCAAGAGGAAAAACTGTTTTTT. Translation gives CASSSWDSQEEKLFF. The J gene is TRBJ1-4, the V gene TRBV7-9; 7 nucleotides match TRBD1. V lost 4 bases, J lost 8 bases, and 10 bases stayed unmatched. Germline V lookup: CDR1 SEHNR, CDR2 FQNEAQ (reference sequence). This CDR3 has 15 amino acids.

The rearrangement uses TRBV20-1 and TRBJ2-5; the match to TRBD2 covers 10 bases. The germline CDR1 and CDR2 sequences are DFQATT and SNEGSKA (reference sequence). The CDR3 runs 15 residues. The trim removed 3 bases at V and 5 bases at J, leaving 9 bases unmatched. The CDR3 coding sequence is TGCAGTGCTAGTGGTGGCCTAGCGGGGGTGGAGACCCAGTACTTC. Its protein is CSASGGLAGVETQYF.

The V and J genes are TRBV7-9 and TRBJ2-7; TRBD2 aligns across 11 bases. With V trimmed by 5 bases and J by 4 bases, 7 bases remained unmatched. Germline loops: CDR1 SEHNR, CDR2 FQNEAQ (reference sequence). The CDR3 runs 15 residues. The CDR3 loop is CASSITSGSTYEQYF. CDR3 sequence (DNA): TGTGCCAGCAGCATAACTAGCGGGAGTACTTACGAGCAGTACTTC. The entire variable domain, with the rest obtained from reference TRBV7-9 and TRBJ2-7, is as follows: DTGVSQNPRHKITKRGQNVTFRCDPISEHNRLYWYRQTLGQGPEFLTYFQNEAQLEKSRLLSDRFSAERPKGSFSTLEIQRTEQGDSAMYLCASSITSGSTYEQYFGPGTRLTVT.

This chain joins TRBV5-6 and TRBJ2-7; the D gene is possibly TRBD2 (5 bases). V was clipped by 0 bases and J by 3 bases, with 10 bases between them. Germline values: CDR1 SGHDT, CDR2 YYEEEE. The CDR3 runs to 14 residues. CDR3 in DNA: TGTGCCAGCAGCTTGGGGGCTAGCCTCTACGAGCAGTACTTC. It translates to CASSLGASLYEQYF.

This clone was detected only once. The CDR3 is CASSRGGGNQPQHF. The CDR3 coding sequence is TGTGCCAGCAGCAGAGGTGGGGGTAATCAGCCCCAGCATTTT. V gene TRBV9 combines with J gene TRBJ1-5, with a tentative D call TRBD1 (5 bases). The CDR3 has 14 amino acids. V gave up 4 bases and J gave up 4 bases, with 12 bases separating them. The germline V gene has CDR1 SGDLS and CDR2 YYNGEE.

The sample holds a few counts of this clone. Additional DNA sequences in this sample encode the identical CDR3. This CDR3 reads CASSLEETQYF. The CDR3 DNA is TGCGCCAGCAGCTTAGAGGAGACCCAGTACTTC. V usage is TRBV5-1 and J usage is TRBJ2-5; D gene unclear. Germline assignment: CDR1 SGHRS and CDR2 YFSETQ. The CDR3 covers 11 residues. Trimming pared 2 bases from V and 5 bases from J, leaving 4 bases between.

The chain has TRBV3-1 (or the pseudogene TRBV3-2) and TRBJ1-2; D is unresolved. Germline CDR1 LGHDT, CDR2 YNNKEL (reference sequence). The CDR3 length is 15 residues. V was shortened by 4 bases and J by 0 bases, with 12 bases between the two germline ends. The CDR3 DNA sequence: TGTGCCAGCAGCCTAACTGCAAGGGCTAACTATGGCTACACCTTC. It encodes CASSLTARANYGYTF.

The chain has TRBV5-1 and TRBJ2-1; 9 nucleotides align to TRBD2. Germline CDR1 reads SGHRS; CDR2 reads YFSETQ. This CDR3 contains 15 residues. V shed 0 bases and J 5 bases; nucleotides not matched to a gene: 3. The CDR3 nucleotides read TGCGCCAGCAGCTTGGCTCTAGCGGGAAACAATGAGCAGTTCTTC. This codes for CASSLALAGNNEQFF.

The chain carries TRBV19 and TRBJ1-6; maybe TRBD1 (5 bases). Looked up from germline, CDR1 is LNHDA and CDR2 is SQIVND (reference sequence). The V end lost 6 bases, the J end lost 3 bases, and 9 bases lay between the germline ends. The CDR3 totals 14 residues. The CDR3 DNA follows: TGTGCCAGTAGACCGGGACTCTATAATTCACCCCTCCACTTT. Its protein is CASRPGLYNSPLHF.

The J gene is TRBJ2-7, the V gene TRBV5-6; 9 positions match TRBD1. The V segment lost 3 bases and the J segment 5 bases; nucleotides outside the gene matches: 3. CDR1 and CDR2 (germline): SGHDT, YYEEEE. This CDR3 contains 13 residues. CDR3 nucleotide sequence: TGTGCCAGCAGCTCGGACAGGGGAGACGAGCAGTACTTC. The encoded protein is CASSSDRGDEQYF. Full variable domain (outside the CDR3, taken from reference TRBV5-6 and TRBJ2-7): DAGVTQSPTHLIKTRGQQVTLRCSPKSGHDTVSWYQQALGQGPQFIFQYYEEEERQRGNFPDRFSGHQFPNYSSELNVNALLLGDSALYLCASSSDRGDEQYFGPGTRLTVT.

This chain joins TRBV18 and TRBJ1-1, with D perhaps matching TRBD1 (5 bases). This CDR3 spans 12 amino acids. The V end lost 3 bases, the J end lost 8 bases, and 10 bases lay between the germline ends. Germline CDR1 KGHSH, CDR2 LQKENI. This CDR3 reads CASSPLQGEAFF. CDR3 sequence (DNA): TGTGCCAGCTCACCCCTTCAGGGAGAAGCTTTCTTT.

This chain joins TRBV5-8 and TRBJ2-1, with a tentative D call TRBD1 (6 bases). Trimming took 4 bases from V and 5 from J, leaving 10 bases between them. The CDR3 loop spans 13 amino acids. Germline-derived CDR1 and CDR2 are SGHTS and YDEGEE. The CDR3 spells CASSQYRDNEQFF. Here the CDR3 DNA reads TGTGCCAGCAGCCAGTACAGGGACAATGAGCAGTTCTTC.

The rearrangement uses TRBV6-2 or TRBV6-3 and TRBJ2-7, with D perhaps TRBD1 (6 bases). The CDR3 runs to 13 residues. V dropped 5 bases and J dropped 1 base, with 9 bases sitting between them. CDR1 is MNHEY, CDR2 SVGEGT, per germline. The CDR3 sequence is CASSGDMSYEQYF. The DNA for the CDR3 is TGTGCCAGCAGTGGGGACATGTCCTACGAGCAGTACTTC.

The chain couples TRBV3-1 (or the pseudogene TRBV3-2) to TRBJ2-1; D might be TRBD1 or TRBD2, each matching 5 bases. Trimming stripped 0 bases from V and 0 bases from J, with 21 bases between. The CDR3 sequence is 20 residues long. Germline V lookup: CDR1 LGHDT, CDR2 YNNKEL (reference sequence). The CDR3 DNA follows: TGTGCCAGCAGCCAAGATGTCGCCCAGAGGGACCAAAGCTCCTACAATGAGCAGTTCTTC. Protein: CASSQDVAQRDQSSYNEQFF.

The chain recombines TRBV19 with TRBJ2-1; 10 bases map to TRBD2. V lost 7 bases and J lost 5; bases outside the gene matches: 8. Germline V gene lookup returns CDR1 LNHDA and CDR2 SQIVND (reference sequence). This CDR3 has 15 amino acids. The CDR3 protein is CASTRGAGGNNEQFF. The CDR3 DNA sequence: TGTGCCAGTACCCGTGGAGCGGGGGGGAACAATGAGCAGTTCTTC.

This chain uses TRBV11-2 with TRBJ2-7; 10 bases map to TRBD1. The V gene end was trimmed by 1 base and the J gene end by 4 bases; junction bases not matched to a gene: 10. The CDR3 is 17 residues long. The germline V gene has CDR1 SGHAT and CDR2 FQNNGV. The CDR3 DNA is TGTGCCAGCAGCTTAGGGACAGGGGGTCTAGCGGGTTACGAGCAGTACTTC. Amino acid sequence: CASSLGTGGLAGYEQYF.

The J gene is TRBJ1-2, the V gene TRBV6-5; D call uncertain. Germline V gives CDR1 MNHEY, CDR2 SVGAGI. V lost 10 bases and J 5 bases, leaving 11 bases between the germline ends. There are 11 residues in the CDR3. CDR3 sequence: CATKDGYGYTF. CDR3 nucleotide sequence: TGTGCCACCAAGGACGGATATGGCTACACCTTC.

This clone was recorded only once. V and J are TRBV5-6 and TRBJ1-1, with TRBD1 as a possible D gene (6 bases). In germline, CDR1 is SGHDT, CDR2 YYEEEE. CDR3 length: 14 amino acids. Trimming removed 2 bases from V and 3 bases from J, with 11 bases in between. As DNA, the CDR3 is TGTGCCAGCAGCTTACAGGGAGATGACACTGAAGCTTTCTTT. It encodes CASSLQGDDTEAFF.

CDR3 in DNA: TGTGCCAGCAGCCCTATCCGGGGAGGGAACACTGAAGCTTTCTTT. Amino acid sequence: CASSPIRGGNTEAFF. This sequence joins TRBV6-2 or TRBV6-3 and TRBJ1-1, with D uncertain. Germline CDR1 MNHEY, CDR2 SVGEGT. V was clipped by 6 bases and J by 1 base, with 15 bases between them. The CDR3 totals 15 residues.

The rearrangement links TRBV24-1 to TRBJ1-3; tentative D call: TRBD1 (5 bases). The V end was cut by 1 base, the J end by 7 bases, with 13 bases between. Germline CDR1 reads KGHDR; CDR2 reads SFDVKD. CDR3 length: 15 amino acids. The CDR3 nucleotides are TGTGCCACCAGTGATTTTGCCCAGGGAGGCAACACCATATATTTT. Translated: CATSDFAQGGNTIYF.

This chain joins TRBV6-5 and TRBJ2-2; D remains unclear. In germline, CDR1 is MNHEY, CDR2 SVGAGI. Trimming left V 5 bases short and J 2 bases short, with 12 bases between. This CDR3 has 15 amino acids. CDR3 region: CASSTWRPNTGELFF. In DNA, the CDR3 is TGTGCCAGCAGTACGTGGAGACCCAACACCGGGGAGCTGTTTTTT.

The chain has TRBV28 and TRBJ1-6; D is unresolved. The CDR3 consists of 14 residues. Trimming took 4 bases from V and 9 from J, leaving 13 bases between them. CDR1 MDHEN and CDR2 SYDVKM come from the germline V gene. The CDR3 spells CASSSPGDASPLHF. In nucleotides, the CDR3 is TGTGCCAGCAGTTCGCCCGGTGACGCTTCACCCCTCCACTTT.

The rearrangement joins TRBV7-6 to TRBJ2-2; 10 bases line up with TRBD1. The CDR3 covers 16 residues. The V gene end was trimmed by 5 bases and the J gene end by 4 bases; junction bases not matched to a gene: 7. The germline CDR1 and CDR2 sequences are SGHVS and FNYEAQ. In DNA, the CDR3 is TGTGCCAGCAGCAAAGGGACAGGGGTTGGCACCGGGGAGCTGTTTTTT. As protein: CASSKGTGVGTGELFF.

The CDR3 spells CASSSAGGNNNEQFF. The DNA for the CDR3 is TGTGCCAGCAGTTCCGCGGGGGGCAATAACAATGAGCAGTTCTTC. The chain links TRBV6-2 or TRBV6-3 to TRBJ2-1; 8 bases line up with TRBD2. The germline CDR1 and CDR2 sequences are MNHEY and SVGEGT. V lost 4 bases and J lost 5; bases outside the gene matches: 7. The length of the CDR3 is 15 residues.